What follows is one TCR beta chain and its context. Measured with immunoSEQ multiplex PCR; TCRdb has only the in-frame clones, and not every one. The sample yields 120,000 to 150,000 clones, around nine tenths seen once. The source of the sample is a study of control samples from healthy donors and cancer patients. This TCR was sampled from a woman younger than 45 in good health. Sequenced input: blood.

The DNA for the CDR3 is TGTGCCAGCAGCACTTCTAGCGGGAGTTTTTACAATGAGCAGTTCTTC. Amino acid sequence: CASSTSSGSFYNEQFF. This chain joins TRBV6-6 and TRBJ2-1, with 10 bases aligning to TRBD2. The CDR3 loop spans 16 amino acids. With V trimmed by 6 bases and J by 4 bases, 9 bases remained unmatched. CDR1 MNHNY and CDR2 SVGAGI come from the germline V gene (reference sequence).